This T cell receptor beta chain was retrieved from a study of cytomegalovirus exposure and HLA in healthy donors. The length of the CDR3 is 15 residues. V lost 4 bases, J lost 4 bases, and 6 bases stayed unmatched. CDR1 is MNHEY and CDR2 is SVGAGI in the germline V gene. Sequencing used immunoSEQ multiplex PCR; TCRdb keeps in-frame clones, though not all of them. This sample carries 250,000 to 400,000 clones, around 87% of them seen once, and the ten largest clones take more than 0.9%. The sample was PBMCs. The chain is built from TRBV6-5 and TRBJ1-2, with TRBD1 identical over 10 bases. The TCR sequence derives from a woman in her thirties in good health and CMV-seropositive. This CDR3 is CASSSRDRGGYGYTF. CDR3 coding DNA: TGTGCCAGCAGTTCACGGGACAGGGGAGGCTATGGCTACACCTTC.